This T cell receptor beta chain derives from a study of blood T cells in healthy people across ages. Sample-barcoded 5' priming and a J-beta primer mix drove a second PCR of 7 to 11 cycles. TCRdb called the 5' RACE reads again in MiXCR, with one record for every CDR3 protein. This table has fewer than 650,000 distinct CDR3 sequences, roughly a quarter appearing once. This clonotype occurred once. Its antigen remains unidentified. Donation came from healthy Caucasian individuals in Russia who were aged roughly 6 to 95. CDR1 is MNHEY, CDR2 SMNVEV, per germline (reference sequence). This CDR3 comprises 15 residues. V gave up 4 bases and J gave up 7 bases; unmatched junction bases: 10. The study's findings and limits: Getting older went along with TCR beta diversity per million T cells dropping roughly linearly.

These data were likewise used in another study, on T cells of mothers and their children. From that study: When the second PCR was run, its M1S primer added sample barcodes and 2-4 random nucleotides. Every mother produced more than 8 million TCR beta CDR3 reads, whereas every child provided several million.

The sample consisted of blood. The TCR originated in a boy between 2 and 15 years old in good health. The V call is TRBV27, the J call TRBJ2-1, with 7 positions matching TRBD1. As DNA, the CDR3 is TGTGCCAGCAGTTACGCAGGGGGAAGTAAGAATGAGCAGTTCTTC. It translates to CASSYAGGSKNEQFF.